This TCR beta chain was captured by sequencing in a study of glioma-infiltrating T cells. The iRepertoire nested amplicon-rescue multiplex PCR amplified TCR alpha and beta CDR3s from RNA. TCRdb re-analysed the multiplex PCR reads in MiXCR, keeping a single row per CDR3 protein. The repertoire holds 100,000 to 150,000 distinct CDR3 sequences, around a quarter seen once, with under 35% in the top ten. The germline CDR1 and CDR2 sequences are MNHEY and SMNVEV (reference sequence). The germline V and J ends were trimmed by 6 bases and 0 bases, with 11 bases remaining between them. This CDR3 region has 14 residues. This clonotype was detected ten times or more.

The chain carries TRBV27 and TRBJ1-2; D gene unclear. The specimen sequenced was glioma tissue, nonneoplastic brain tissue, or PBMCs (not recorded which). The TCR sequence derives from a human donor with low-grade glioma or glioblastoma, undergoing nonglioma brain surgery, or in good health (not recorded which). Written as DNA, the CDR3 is TGTGCCAGCAGCCCACTTGGCTCTAACTATGGCTACACCTTC. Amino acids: CASSPLGSNYGYTF.